The text below deals with one T cell receptor beta chain. This sample is drawn from a study of PD-L1 blockade in urothelial cancer. The data were produced by immunoSEQ multiplex PCR, yet TCRdb's version contains in-frame clones alone and is incomplete. This sample has roughly 76,000 clones, with approximately 89% found just once. V shed 0 bases and J shed 5 bases, with 4 bases lying between them. Germline V gene data show CDR1 as ENHRY and CDR2 as SYGVKD. The CDR3 has 12 amino acids. The time point was: peripheral blood 6 weeks after treatment start. The patients' disease, urothelial carcinoma, was locally advanced or metastatic. Between 1 and 8 samples per patient were obtained, pretreatment and on-treatment.

This clonotype originated in a woman over 75 with urothelial cancer. The chain joins TRBV10-3 to TRBJ1-1, with D unclear. Specimen: PBMCs, collected around atezolizumab (anti-PD-L1) treatment. The CDR3 here is CAISESRTEAFF. The DNA of the CDR3 is TGTGCCATCAGTGAGTCCCGGACTGAAGCTTTCTTT.